This passage covers 32 T cell receptor beta chains from one sample sequenced in a study of blood T cell repertoires in COVID-19. Assay: immunoSEQ multiplex PCR; the TCRdb copy retains only in-frame clones and omits some. This table has 200,000 to 250,000 clones, 82% appearing once. Sequencing was performed on PBMCs or T cells enriched from blood (not recorded which). The source of these receptors is a woman between 55 and 75 years old who had recovered from COVID-19.

The chain joins TRBV7-2 to TRBJ1-1, with a weak D call TRBD1 (5 bases). Germline-derived CDR1 and CDR2 are SGHTA and FQGNSA. The CDR3 has 14 residues. With 1 base removed from V and 1 base from J, the gap between germline ends came to 7 bases. As DNA, the CDR3 is TGTGCCAGCAGCTTAGAGACAGCGAACACTGAAGCTTTCTTT. It yields the protein CASSLETANTEAFF.

The chain combines TRBV5-1 with TRBJ2-2, with 7 bases lining up with TRBD2. CDR1 and CDR2 from the germline V gene are SGHRS and YFSETQ. The junction had 7 bases not matched to a gene; V was cut back by 0 bases and J by 2 bases. This CDR3 is built from 17 residues. CDR3 sequence: CASSLAGQRGNTGELFF. CDR3 sequence (DNA): TGCGCCAGCAGCTTGGCAGGGCAGCGGGGTAACACCGGGGAGCTGTTTTTT.

The chain uses TRBV5-4 and TRBJ1-1, with 8 nucleotides matching TRBD1. V gave up 5 bases and J gave up 5 bases; unmatched junction bases: 5. This CDR3 spans 13 amino acids. Germline values: CDR1 SGHNT, CDR2 YYREEE (reference sequence). In nucleotides, the CDR3 is TGTGCCAGCAGGGGTGACAGGGGAACTGAAGCTTTCTTT. This gives the protein CASRGDRGTEAFF.

The chain links TRBV5-4 to TRBJ2-3, with TRBD1 matching 7 bases. V shed 4 bases, J shed 6 bases, and the junction held 11 bases outside the gene matches. This CDR3 comprises 15 residues. Per the germline V gene, CDR1 is SGHNT and CDR2 is YYREEE (reference sequence). This CDR3 is CASSIGTERSDTQYF. For the CDR3, the DNA is TGTGCCAGCAGCATCGGGACAGAAAGGTCGGATACGCAGTATTTT.

This chain joins TRBV11-2 and TRBJ2-1; 12 bases agree with TRBD1. Germline lookup yields CDR1 SGHAT and CDR2 FQNNGV. Trimming removed 6 bases from V and 7 bases from J; junction bases left unmatched: 7. The CDR3 spans 15 residues. DNA of the CDR3: TGTGCCAGCAGTACCGGGACAGGGGGCTGGAATGAGCAGTTCTTC. Translated, it gives CASSTGTGGWNEQFF.

This chain connects TRBV19 to TRBJ1-1; possibly TRBD1 for D (6 bases). The germline gives CDR1 LNHDA, CDR2 SQIVND (reference sequence). The V and J ends lost 5 bases and 8 bases respectively, with 12 bases between them. The CDR3 covers 12 residues. The DNA for the CDR3 is TGTGCCAGTAGTCCCCGGGACAAAGAAGCTTTCTTT. This translates into CASSPRDKEAFF.

The genes are TRBV10-3 and TRBJ2-1; 9 bases match TRBD1. This CDR3 spans 14 amino acids. Trimming took 9 bases from V and 6 from J; bases not matched to a gene: 9. Looked up from germline, CDR1 is ENHRY and CDR2 is SYGVKD. As DNA, the CDR3 is TGTGCCATACGACGGGACAGGGTCACCAATGAGCAGTTCTTC. The encoded protein is CAIRRDRVTNEQFF.

The genes are TRBV3-1 (or the pseudogene TRBV3-2) and TRBJ1-5; a possible D gene is TRBD1 (6 bases). The CDR3 contains 14 residues. Germline-derived CDR1 and CDR2 are LGHDT and YNNKEL (reference sequence). Trimming took 2 bases from V and 4 from J, leaving 9 bases between them. In DNA form, the CDR3 reads TGTGCCAGCAGCCAAACAGGGCTAAATCAGCCCCAGCATTTT. It yields the protein CASSQTGLNQPQHF.

The CDR3 sequence is CASSFGTAQETQYF. The CDR3 DNA reads as TGTGCCAGCAGCTTTGGGACAGCTCAAGAGACCCAGTACTTC. The rearrangement links TRBV7-2 to TRBJ2-5, with 7 bases identical to TRBD1. The germline CDR1 and CDR2 sequences are SGHTA and FQGNSA. Trimming took 3 bases from V and 2 from J; bases not matched to a gene: 3. This CDR3 region has 14 residues.

The chain joins TRBV12-3 or TRBV12-4 to TRBJ2-7; 8 bases align to TRBD1. The CDR3 is 13 amino acids. Losses at the gene ends were 1 base for V and 6 bases for J; bases not matched to a gene: 2. CDR3 amino acids: CASSLGTGSEQYF. DNA for the CDR3: TGTGCCAGCAGTTTAGGGACAGGGAGCGAGCAGTACTTC.

The chain employs TRBV2 and TRBJ2-1; 7 bases agree with TRBD2. V shed 4 bases and J 0 bases; nucleotides not matched to a gene: 3. Germline loops: CDR1 SNHLY, CDR2 FYNNEI. The CDR3 runs 15 residues. CDR3 nucleotides: TGTGCCAGCAGTGTAGCGGGCAACTCCTACAATGAGCAGTTCTTC. It yields the protein CASSVAGNSYNEQFF. Combining the CDR3 with reference TRBV2 and TRBJ2-1 gives the whole variable domain EPEVTQTPSHQVTQMGQEVILRCVPISNHLYFYWYRQILGQKVEFLVSFYNNEISEKSEIFDDQFSVERPDGSNFTLKIRSTKLEDSAMYFCASSVAGNSYNEQFFGPGTRLTVL.

Regarding this clone: The sample has other DNA sequences that encode this CDR3 too. The genes are TRBV29-1 and TRBJ2-5; D is undetermined. Germline loops: CDR1 SQVTM, CDR2 ANQGSEA. CDR3 size: 12 residues. Trimming removed 1 base from V and 1 base from J, with 4 bases in between. This CDR3 reads CSVEASQETQYF. CDR3 DNA: TGCAGCGTTGAAGCCAGCCAAGAGACCCAGTACTTC. Filled out from reference TRBV29-1 and TRBJ2-5, the complete variable domain reads SAVISQKPSRDICQRGTSLTIQCQVDSQVTMMFWYRQQPGQSLTLIATANQGSEATYESGFVIDKFPISRPNLTFSTLTVSNMSPEDSSIYLCSVEASQETQYFGPGTRLLVL.

J is TRBJ1-1 and V is TRBV4-2; D perhaps matches TRBD1 (6 bases). The length of the CDR3 is 18 residues. Trimming removed 4 bases from V and 3 bases from J, with 24 bases in between. The V gene's germline CDR1 is LGHNA and CDR2 YNFKEQ. The CDR3 DNA follows: TGTGCCAGCAGCCGGCATTTTACCGGGACAAGGAAGGACACTGAAGCTTTCTTT. Its protein is CASSRHFTGTRKDTEAFF.

The chain joins TRBV5-1 to TRBJ2-2; D remains ambiguous. Trimming cost V 2 bases and J 4 bases, with 6 bases left between them. CDR1 is SGHRS, CDR2 YFSETQ, per germline. This CDR3 has 13 residues. The CDR3 loop reads CASSFSVTGELFF. CDR3 nucleotide sequence: TGCGCCAGCAGCTTTTCAGTCACCGGGGAGCTGTTTTTT.

The chain carries TRBV18 and TRBJ1-2; tentative D call: TRBD1 (5 bases). V lost 3 bases and J 4 bases, leaving 9 bases between the germline ends. The CDR3 runs to 13 residues. Germline V lookup: CDR1 KGHSH, CDR2 LQKENI. CDR3 bases: TGTGCCAGCTCACCGGGTAGGGGCTATGGCTACACCTTC. This encodes CASSPGRGYGYTF.

The V call is TRBV15, the J call TRBJ1-6; 8 nucleotides line up with TRBD1. Trimming removed 0 bases from V and 7 bases from J; junction bases left unmatched: 2. CDR1 is LNHNV, CDR2 YYDKDF, per germline (reference sequence). This CDR3 spans 15 amino acids. The CDR3 coding sequence is TGTGCCACCAGCAGAGATCAGGGGGCCAATTCACCCCTCCACTTT. This sequence encodes CATSRDQGANSPLHF.

V gene TRBV18 combines with J gene TRBJ2-5; D is possibly TRBD2 (6 bases). V was cut by 6 bases and J by 5 bases, with 22 bases left in between. The CDR3 consists of 16 residues. The germline CDR1 and CDR2 sequences are KGHSH and LQKENI. CDR3 sequence: CASSPRGSGPPETQYF. The CDR3 nucleotides are TGTGCCAGCTCGCCTAGAGGCAGCGGGCCGCCGGAGACCCAGTACTTC.

This clone appeared a few times. V is TRBV25-1 and J is TRBJ1-3, with D maybe TRBD1 (5 bases). Germline V gene lookup returns CDR1 MGHDK and CDR2 SYGVNS. V was pared by 6 bases and J by 10 bases, with 19 bases between. This CDR3 comprises 14 residues. The CDR3 sequence: CASRPAGPIETIYF. CDR3 in DNA: TGTGCCAGCAGGCCGGCAGGGCCCATAGAGACCATATATTTT.

The DNA for the CDR3 is TGTGCCAGCTCAAAAGGGACAGTTAATGAAAAACTGTTTTTT. Residues: CASSKGTVNEKLFF. V gene TRBV18 combines with J gene TRBJ1-4; 7 positions match TRBD1. CDR3 length: 14 residues. J was trimmed by 4 bases and V by 5 bases; bases with no gene match: 4. CDR1 is KGHSH and CDR2 is LQKENI in the germline V gene. Looking up the rest from reference TRBV18 and TRBJ1-4 gives the full variable domain: NAGVMQNPRHLVRRRGQEARLRCSPMKGHSHVYWYRQLPEEGLKFMVYLQKENIIDESGMPKERFSAEFPKEGPSILRIQQVVRGDSAAYFCASSKGTVNEKLFFGSGTQLSVL.

The gene calls are TRBV19 and TRBJ2-3, with D unclear. V was clipped by 3 bases and J by 0 bases, with 4 bases between them. Germline CDR1 is LNHDA and CDR2 is SQIVND (reference sequence). This CDR3 has 13 residues. This CDR3 is CASSMQSTDTQYF. The DNA for the CDR3 is TGTGCCAGTAGTATGCAGAGCACAGATACGCAGTATTTT.

The chain combines TRBV19 with TRBJ1-5; D is perhaps TRBD1 (5 bases). This CDR3 spans 16 amino acids. The V end lost 7 bases, the J end lost 1 base, and 17 bases lay between the germline ends. Germline V CDR1 and CDR2: LNHDA, SQIVND (reference sequence). The CDR3 is CASTPMEGTSNQPQHF. CDR3 DNA sequence: TGTGCCAGTACCCCGATGGAGGGGACGAGCAATCAGCCCCAGCATTTT.

The rearrangement links TRBV5-1 to TRBJ2-7, with TRBD1 identical over 7 bases. CDR1 SGHRS and CDR2 YFSETQ come from the germline V gene. The CDR3 loop spans 14 amino acids. V shed 2 bases and J 7 bases; nucleotides not matched to a gene: 9. CDR3 in DNA: TGCGCCAGCAGCTTTTGGACAGGCCCTCGGGAGCAGTACTTC. Translated: CASSFWTGPREQYF.

The chain recombines TRBV7-3 with TRBJ2-3; 10 positions agree with TRBD2. V shed 5 bases and J 5 bases; nucleotides not matched to a gene: 10. Germline V lookup: CDR1 SGHTA, CDR2 FQGTGA. The CDR3 loop spans 16 amino acids. CDR3 nucleotides: TGTGCCAGCAGCCGCGCCGGAAGCGGGGGGGGAGATACGCAGTATTTT. Its protein is CASSRAGSGGGDTQYF.

This clone appeared a few times. This chain uses TRBV29-1 with TRBJ2-1; D gene ambiguous. Germline assignment: CDR1 SQVTM and CDR2 ANQGSEA. CDR3 size: 13 residues. Trimming took off 6 bases at V and 0 bases at J, with 9 bases between the two ends. As DNA, the CDR3 is TGCAGCGTGCCACGTAGCTCCTACAATGAGCAGTTCTTC. It specifies CSVPRSSYNEQFF.

The gene calls are TRBV27 and TRBJ1-6; 8 bases line up with TRBD1. V dropped 7 bases and J dropped 8; count of bases not matched to a gene: 7. The CDR3 contains 14 residues. The V gene's germline CDR1 is MNHEY and CDR2 SMNVEV (reference sequence). The CDR3 region has the DNA TGTGCCAGCAAACCAGGGGGCGCGGATTCACCCCTCCACTTT. Encoded protein: CASKPGGADSPLHF.

The chain recombines TRBV2 with TRBJ2-7, with D maybe TRBD1 (5 bases). This CDR3 region has 11 residues. Germline V lookup: CDR1 SNHLY, CDR2 FYNNEI. Deletions cut 8 bases from V and 6 bases from J, with 11 bases between. CDR3 DNA: TGTGCCAGCCTACAGGCTCGCGAGCAGTACTTC. Translation gives CASLQAREQYF.

The count of this clone is one. The chain recombines TRBV30 with TRBJ1-1, with D unresolved. Trimming took off 4 bases at V and 2 bases at J, with 11 bases between the two ends. This CDR3 contains 13 residues. Germline values: CDR1 GTSNPN, CDR2 SVGIG (reference sequence). The CDR3, as DNA: TGTGCCTGGAACAGAGTCGTCAACACTGAAGCTTTCTTT. Translating it yields CAWNRVVNTEAFF.

This clone was observed a single time. The CDR3: CASSSGQSSYEQYF. CDR3 DNA sequence: TGCGCCAGCAGCTCCGGACAAAGCTCCTACGAGCAGTACTTC. The V call is TRBV5-1, the J call TRBJ2-7, with D possibly being TRBD1 (5 bases). Germline V gives CDR1 SGHRS, CDR2 YFSETQ. The germline V and J ends were trimmed by 3 bases and 0 bases, with 10 bases remaining between them. This CDR3 spans 14 amino acids.

The chain couples TRBV11-2 to TRBJ2-1; 7 bases agree with TRBD2. Germline lookup yields CDR1 SGHAT and CDR2 FQNNGV. V shed 0 bases, J shed 8 bases, and the junction held 10 bases outside the gene matches. CDR3 length equals 16 residues. Here the CDR3 reads CASSLERVQAGDEQFF. As DNA, the CDR3 is TGTGCCAGCAGCTTAGAGAGGGTCCAGGCGGGGGATGAGCAGTTCTTC.

V gene TRBV19 combines with J gene TRBJ1-5; tentative D call: TRBD1 (6 bases). The V end was cut by 6 bases, the J end by 0 bases, with 12 bases between. Germline V lookup: CDR1 LNHDA, CDR2 SQIVND (reference sequence). This CDR3 has 15 residues. The CDR3 region has the DNA TGTGCCAGTAGCGCCCGGGACATTAGCAATCAGCCCCAGCATTTT. Protein product: CASSARDISNQPQHF.

This chain uses TRBV18 with TRBJ1-1, with 7 nucleotides matching TRBD1. The CDR3 contains 16 residues. From germline, CDR1 is KGHSH and CDR2 LQKENI. The ends lost 3 bases at V and 6 bases at J; junction bases unmatched: 13. This chain's CDR3 is CASSPVLQGGGPEAFF. DNA for the CDR3: TGTGCCAGCTCACCGGTGCTCCAGGGGGGAGGACCTGAAGCTTTCTTT.

The sample holds one count of this clone. V and J are TRBV11-3 and TRBJ2-1; TRBD2 matches at 8 bases. Trimming removed 3 bases from V and 0 bases from J; junction bases left unmatched: 1. The CDR3 runs 15 residues. CDR1 is SGHNT, CDR2 YENEEA, per germline. CDR3 in amino acids: CASSLGTSSYNEQFF. Here the CDR3 DNA reads TGTGCCAGCAGCTTGGGGACTAGCTCCTACAATGAGCAGTTCTTC.